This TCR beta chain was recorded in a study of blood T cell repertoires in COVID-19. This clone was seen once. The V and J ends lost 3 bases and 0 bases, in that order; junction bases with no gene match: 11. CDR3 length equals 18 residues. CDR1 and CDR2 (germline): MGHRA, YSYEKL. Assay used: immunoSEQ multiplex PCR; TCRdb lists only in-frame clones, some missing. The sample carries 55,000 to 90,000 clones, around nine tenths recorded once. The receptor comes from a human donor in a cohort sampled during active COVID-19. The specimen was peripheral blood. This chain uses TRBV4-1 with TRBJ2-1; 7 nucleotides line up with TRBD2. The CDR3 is CASSHELLAESSYNEQFF. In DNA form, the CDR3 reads TGCGCCAGCAGCCATGAGTTGCTAGCGGAGAGCTCCTACAATGAGCAGTTCTTC.